This T cell receptor (beta chain) was sequenced during a study of cytomegalovirus exposure and HLA in healthy donors. V gave up 5 bases and J gave up 6 bases; unmatched junction bases: 9. Germline V CDR1 and CDR2: LNHDA, SQIVND (reference sequence). The CDR3 consists of 14 residues. Separate from the roughly 710-subject first cohort, the approximately 120-subject validation cohort was the one that the donors belonged to. General study results and limits: That first-cohort TCR clusters tended to co-occur in the 120 or so validation repertoires was found in a later analysis. Researchers counted over 150 TCR beta chains as cytomegalovirus-associated.

Worth noting for this clone: The antigen is undetermined.

This table comes from immunoSEQ multiplex PCR, and its TCRdb copy is limited to in-frame clones, with some not included. The sample yields about 160,000 clones, approximately 89% seen once. This chain connects TRBV19 to TRBJ2-7, with 8 bases that match TRBD1. What was sequenced was PBMCs. This sequence was found in a man aged 18 to 29 in good health and CMV-seropositive. The CDR3 DNA follows: TGTGCCAGTAGTGCTATGGACAGGGTCGGCGAGCAGTACTTC. Translation gives CASSAMDRVGEQYF.